The 16 T cell receptor beta chains in this list originate from one sample, sequenced in a study of T cells in Graves' hyperthyroidism and ophthalmopathy. What was amplified from RNA transcripts were TCR beta CDR3 regions. A first-round RT-PCR of the TCR CDR3 used the HTBI primer set. One entry per CDR3 protein, called by TCRdb with MiXCR from the multiplex PCR reads. The sample includes approximately 300,000 distinct CDR3 sequences, 15% to 20% of them seen just once. What was sequenced was blood. Receptor source: a woman aged 60-75 years with Graves' ophthalmopathy.

The table lists this clonotype with many counts. At one end the junction does not follow the germline gene, possibly because of a read error. The chain employs TRBV20-1 and TRBJ2-1, with TRBD2 matching 13 bases. The CDR3 contains 13 residues. CDR1 is DFQATT, CDR2 SNEGSKA, per germline (reference sequence). Here the CDR3 reads CSARGLAGDEQFF. The CDR3 nucleotides are TGCAGTGCCAGAGGACTAGCGGGAGATGAGCAGTTCTTC.

For this clonotype: At one boundary the junction diverges from the germline segment, which might be a read error. The chain employs TRBV5-1 and TRBJ2-2; no clear D gene. Germline V CDR1 and CDR2: SGHRS, YFSETQ. The CDR3 totals 15 residues. This CDR3 is CTSSLAILSTGELFF. As DNA, the CDR3 is TGCACCAGCAGCTTGGCGATCCTGAGCACCGGGGAGCTGTTTTTT.

This clonotype was seen at least ten times. V usage is TRBV29-1 and J usage is TRBJ1-2; 9 bases match TRBD1. After removal of 6 bases from V and 8 bases from J, the junction contained 10 bases not matched to a gene. The CDR3 covers 13 residues. Germline V gene sequence: CDR1 SQVTM, CDR2 ANQGSEA. The CDR3 nucleotides are TGCAGCGTGGCCGGACAGGGGATAAGCGGCTACACCTTC. Encoded protein: CSVAGQGISGYTF.

Many counts were recorded for this clonotype. J is TRBJ2-7 and V is TRBV20-1, with D possibly TRBD1 on 6 matching bases. Trimming left V 4 bases short and J 2 bases short, with 18 bases between. This CDR3 spans 15 amino acids. CDR1 and CDR2 (germline): DFQATT, SNEGSKA (reference sequence). CDR3 nucleotide sequence: TGCAGTGCTAATGCTGACAGGAGTTCTACCTACGAGCAGTACTTC. Protein: CSANADRSSTYEQYF.

The chain combines TRBV20-1 with TRBJ2-7; TRBD1 agrees at 8 bases. Germline CDR1 DFQATT, CDR2 SNEGSKA (reference sequence). The CDR3 runs 12 residues. V shed 7 bases, J shed 3 bases, and the junction held 5 bases outside the gene matches. The CDR3 DNA reads TGCAGTGGGTTGGACAGGGACTACGAGCAGTACTTC. It yields the protein CSGLDRDYEQYF.

This clonotype appeared many times. The CDR3 nucleotides read TGTGCCAGCAGCCCTACCACCGGGGAGCTGTTTTTT. This codes for CASSPTTGELFF. The chain links TRBV7-3 to TRBJ2-2; D ambiguous. Germline CDR1 reads SGHTA; CDR2 reads FQGTGA. There are 12 residues in the CDR3. V was cut by 5 bases and J by 4 bases, with 5 bases left in between.

With respect to this clonotype: A much larger clone lies a single base off, so this may be a read error. This rearrangement joins TRBV28 to TRBJ1-1; no clear D. The CDR3 runs to 15 residues. Germline V lookup: CDR1 MDHEN, CDR2 SYDVKM. V was pared by 7 bases and J by 1 base, with 16 bases between. The CDR3, as DNA: TGTGCCAGCAATTCCCCCGGGCGGGGGAACACTGAAGCTTTCTTT. Residues: CASNSPGRGNTEAFF.

This clonotype was picked up many times. The chain employs TRBV2 and TRBJ1-3; maybe TRBD1 (5 bases). V dropped 3 bases and J dropped 3 bases, with 12 bases sitting between them. CDR1 SNHLY and CDR2 FYNNEI come from the germline V gene. The CDR3 is 15 amino acids. The CDR3 protein is CASSDSTVGGNTIYF. DNA of the CDR3: TGTGCCAGCAGTGACTCGACAGTGGGTGGAAACACCATATATTTT. The variable domain in full, completed from reference TRBV2 and TRBJ1-3, reads EPEVTQTPSHQVTQMGQEVILRCVPISNHLYFYWYRQILGQKVEFLVSFYNNEISEKSEIFDDQFSVERPDGSNFTLKIRSTKLEDSAMYFCASSDSTVGGNTIYFGEGSWLTVV.

This clonotype was seen repeatedly, ten times or more. The rearrangement links TRBV18 to TRBJ1-1; D remains unclear. This CDR3 is built from 13 residues. V was cut by 0 bases and J by 10 bases, with 12 bases left in between. Germline CDR1 is KGHSH and CDR2 is LQKENI. DNA for the CDR3: TGTGCCAGCTCACCACCGAGCGGCTTCGGAGCTTTCTTT. It is translated as CASSPPSGFGAFF.

In this sample, this clonotype turned up many times. The DNA for the CDR3 is TGTGCCAGCAGTTTTTTAGAAGGGGCGGACACTGAAGCTTTCTTT. Its translation: CASSFLEGADTEAFF. J is TRBJ1-1 and V is TRBV12-3 or TRBV12-4; the D gene is possibly TRBD1 (5 bases). Deletions cut 3 bases from V and 3 bases from J, with 14 bases between. The CDR3 is 15 amino acids.

This rearrangement joins TRBV28 to TRBJ2-1; TRBD2 agrees at 11 bases. V shed 6 bases and J 0 bases; nucleotides not matched to a gene: 4. The CDR3 is 16 amino acids. Germline loops: CDR1 MDHEN, CDR2 SYDVKM. The CDR3 sequence: CASRGTSGSSYNEQFF. The CDR3 DNA reads as TGTGCCAGCAGGGGGACTAGCGGAAGCTCCTACAATGAGCAGTTCTTC.

This chain links TRBV20-1 with TRBJ1-1; TRBD1 matches 9 bases. V lost 6 bases and J lost 1; bases outside the gene matches: 9. The CDR3 runs 15 residues. Per the germline V gene, CDR1 is DFQATT and CDR2 is SNEGSKA (reference sequence). The CDR3 protein is CSASQPGQGNTEAFF. CDR3 nucleotides: TGCAGTGCAAGCCAACCGGGACAGGGGAACACTGAAGCTTTCTTT.

This clonotype was detected only once. A junction boundary mismatches the germline segment, possibly from a read error. The J gene is TRBJ2-3, the V gene TRBV25-1; 10 bases line up with TRBD2. Germline CDR1 is MGHDK and CDR2 is SYGVNS. The CDR3 length is 16 residues. CDR3 bases: TGTGCCCGCAGTGGAAGACTAGCGGGCCGAGGGGATACGCAGTATTTT. Translation gives CARSGRLAGRGDTQYF.

This clonotype was observed at least ten times. CDR3: CASSSGAGGPGTQYF. CDR3 nucleotide sequence: TGTGCCAGCAGCTCCGGGGCGGGAGGGCCAGGTACGCAGTATTTT. The chain is built from TRBV7-9 and TRBJ2-3, with 9 bases fitting TRBD2. V trimming: 4 bases; J trimming: 8 bases; junction bases outside the gene matches: 10. This CDR3 spans 15 amino acids. The germline gives CDR1 SEHNR, CDR2 FQNEAQ (reference sequence). Drawing the rest from reference TRBV7-9 and TRBJ2-3, the complete variable domain is DTGVSQNPRHKITKRGQNVTFRCDPISEHNRLYWYRQTLGQGPEFLTYFQNEAQLEKSRLLSDRFSAERPKGSFSTLEIQRTEQGDSAMYLCASSSGAGGPGTQYFGPGTRLTVL.

This clonotype was recorded at least ten times. The chain couples TRBV2 to TRBJ2-1; either TRBD1 or TRBD2 may fit D (5 bases each). This CDR3 is 14 amino acids long. V dropped 2 bases and J dropped 5 bases, with 10 bases sitting between them. Germline lookup yields CDR1 SNHLY and CDR2 FYNNEI. CDR3 nucleotide sequence: TGTGCCAGCAGTGAAACCGGGACCAACAATGAGCAGTTCTTC. This translates into CASSETGTNNEQFF.

The sample holds many counts of this clonotype. The rearrangement links TRBV29-1 to TRBJ1-2, with D unresolved. The CDR3 covers 13 residues. The germline gives CDR1 SQVTM, CDR2 ANQGSEA. The V gene lost 7 bases and the J gene lost 3 bases, with 15 bases spanning the gap. Here the CDR3 DNA reads TGCAGCGCATGGGATCCGACGCACTATGGCTACACCTTC. This sequence encodes CSAWDPTHYGYTF.